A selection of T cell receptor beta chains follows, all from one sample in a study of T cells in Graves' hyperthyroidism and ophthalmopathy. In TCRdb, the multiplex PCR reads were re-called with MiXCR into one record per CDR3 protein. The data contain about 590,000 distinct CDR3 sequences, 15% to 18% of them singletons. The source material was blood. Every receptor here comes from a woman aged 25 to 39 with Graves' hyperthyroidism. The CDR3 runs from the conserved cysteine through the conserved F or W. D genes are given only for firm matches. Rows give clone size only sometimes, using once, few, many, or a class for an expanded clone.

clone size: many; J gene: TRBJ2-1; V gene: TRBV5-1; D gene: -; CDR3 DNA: TGCGCCAGCACCTCGGTCGTTTACAATGAGCAGTTCTTC; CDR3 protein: CASTSVVYNEQFF
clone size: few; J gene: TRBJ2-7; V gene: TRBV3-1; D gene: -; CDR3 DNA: TGTGCCAGCAGCCAAGATCGTTCCTCCTACGAGCAGTACTTC; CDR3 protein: CASSQDRSSYEQYF
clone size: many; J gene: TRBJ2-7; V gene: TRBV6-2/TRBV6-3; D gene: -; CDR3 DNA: TGTGCCAGCAGTTACCCAGGGGACTCCTACGAGCAGTACTTC; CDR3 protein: CASSYPGDSYEQYF
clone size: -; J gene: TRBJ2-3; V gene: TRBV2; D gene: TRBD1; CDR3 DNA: TGTGCCAGCAGTCTAAGGGGGCTCCAAGCTTCAGATACGCAGTATTTT; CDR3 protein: CASSLRGLQASDTQYF
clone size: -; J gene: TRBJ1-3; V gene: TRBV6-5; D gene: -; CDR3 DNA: TGTGCCAGCAGTTACTCGTCTCTCCTCTCTGGAAACACCATATATTTT; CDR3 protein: CASSYSSLLSGNTIYF
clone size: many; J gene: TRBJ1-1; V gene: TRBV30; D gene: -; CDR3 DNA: TGTGCCTGGGTCCGACAGGCCTTTGGAGAAGCTTTCTTT; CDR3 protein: CAWVRQAFGEAFF
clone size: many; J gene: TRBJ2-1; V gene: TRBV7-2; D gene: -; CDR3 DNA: TGTGCCAGCAGCTCGAGGGCGGGAAATTACAATGAGCAGTTCTTC; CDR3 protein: CASSSRAGNYNEQFF
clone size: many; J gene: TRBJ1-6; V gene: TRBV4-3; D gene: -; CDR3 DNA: TGCGCCAGCAGCCAAGATGGGCAGTATAATTCACCCCTCCACTTT; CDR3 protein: CASSQDGQYNSPLHF
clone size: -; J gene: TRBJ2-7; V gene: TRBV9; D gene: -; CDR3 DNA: TGTGCCAGCAGCCCCCCATCCACCTACGAGCAGTACTTC; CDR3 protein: CASSPPSTYEQYF
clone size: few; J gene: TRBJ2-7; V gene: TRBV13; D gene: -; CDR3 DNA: TGTGCCAGCAGCTTAGCAGGGACATTCTACGAGCAGTACTTC; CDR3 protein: CASSLAGTFYEQYF
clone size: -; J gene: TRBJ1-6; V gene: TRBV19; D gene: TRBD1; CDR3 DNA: TGTGCCAGTAGTATGGAGGGGGCGGAGAATTCACCCCTCCACTTT; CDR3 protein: CASSMEGAENSPLHF
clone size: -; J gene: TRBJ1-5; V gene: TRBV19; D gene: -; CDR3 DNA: TGTGCCAGTAGTATAGTAGACCCGGGGAATCAGCCCCAGCATTTT; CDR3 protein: CASSIVDPGNQPQHF
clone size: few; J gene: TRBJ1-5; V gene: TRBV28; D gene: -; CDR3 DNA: TGTGCCAGCAGAACCGGGACAAATAATCAGCCCCAGCATTTT; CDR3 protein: CASRTGTNNQPQHF
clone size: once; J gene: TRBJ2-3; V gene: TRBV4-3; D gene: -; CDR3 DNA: TGCGCCAGCAGCCAAAGACTAGATGTAAGTGCAGATACGCAGTATTTT; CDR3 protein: CASSQRLDVSADTQYF
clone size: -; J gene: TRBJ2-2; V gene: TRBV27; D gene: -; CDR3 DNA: TGTGCCAGCAGTGTACAGCAGACCGGGGAGCTGTTTTTT; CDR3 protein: CASSVQQTGELFF
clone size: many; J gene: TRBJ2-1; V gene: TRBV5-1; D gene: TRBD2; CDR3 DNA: TGCGCCAGCAGCAGAGGACTAGCGGGGTACAATGAGCAGTTCTTC; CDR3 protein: CASSRGLAGYNEQFF
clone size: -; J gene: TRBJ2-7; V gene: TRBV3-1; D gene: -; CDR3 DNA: TGTGCCAGCAGTCGACAGGGAGGGATTCTCTACGAGCAGTACTTC; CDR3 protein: CASSRQGGILYEQYF
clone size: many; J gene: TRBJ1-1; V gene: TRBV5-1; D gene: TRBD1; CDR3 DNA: TGCGCCAGCAGCCAACAGGGGCGGGATACTGAAGCTTTCTTT; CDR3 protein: CASSQQGRDTEAFF
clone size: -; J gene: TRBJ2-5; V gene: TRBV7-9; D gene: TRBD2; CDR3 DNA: TGTGCCAGCAGCTTTGGGGGGGAAGGGTACTTC; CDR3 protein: CASSFGGEGYF
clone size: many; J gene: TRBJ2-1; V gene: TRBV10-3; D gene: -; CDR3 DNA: TGTGCCATCAGTGAAACAGGAGGGGGGAATGAGCAGTTCTTC; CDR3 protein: CAISETGGGNEQFF
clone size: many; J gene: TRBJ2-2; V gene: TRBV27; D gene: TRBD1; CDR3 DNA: TGTGCCAGCGGAAGGGGGTTGGACAGGGTGAACACCGGGGAGCTGTTTTTT; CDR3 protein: CASGRGLDRVNTGELFF
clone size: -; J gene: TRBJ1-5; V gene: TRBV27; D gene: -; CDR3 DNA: TGTGCCAGCAGTTTTAAGGGATCGGATCAGCCCCAGCATTTT; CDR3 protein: CASSFKGSDQPQHF
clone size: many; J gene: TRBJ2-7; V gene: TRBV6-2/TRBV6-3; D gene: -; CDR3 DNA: TGTGCCAGCACCAGCACCTACGAGCAGTACTTC; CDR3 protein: CASTSTYEQYF
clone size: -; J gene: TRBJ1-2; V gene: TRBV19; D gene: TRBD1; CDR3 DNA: TGTGCCAGTCAGCCGGGGGACAGGATTAACTATGGCTACACCTTC; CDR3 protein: CASQPGDRINYGYTF
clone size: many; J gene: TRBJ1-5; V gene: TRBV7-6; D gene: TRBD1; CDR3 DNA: TGTGCCAGCAGCTTGACAGGGGACAATCAGCCCCAGCATTTT; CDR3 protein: CASSLTGDNQPQHF
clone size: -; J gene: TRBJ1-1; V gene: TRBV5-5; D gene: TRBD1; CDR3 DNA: TGTGCCAGCAGCTTGGCCGGGACAGTGAACACTGGAGCTTTCTTT; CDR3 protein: CASSLAGTVNTGAFF
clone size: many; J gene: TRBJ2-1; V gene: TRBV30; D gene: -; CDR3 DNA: TGTGCCTGGAGTGTAGGGGGTCCCGTGGATGAGCAGTTCTTC; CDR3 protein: CAWSVGGPVDEQFF
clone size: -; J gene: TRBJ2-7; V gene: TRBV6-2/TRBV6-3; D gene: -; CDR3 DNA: TGTGCCAGCAAATCCGGGGGCTCCCCCTACGAGCAGTACTTC; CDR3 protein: CASKSGGSPYEQYF
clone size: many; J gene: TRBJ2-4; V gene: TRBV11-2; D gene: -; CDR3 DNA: TGTGCCAGCAGCTTAGACGGACTTTTGGCCAAAAACATTCAGTACTTC; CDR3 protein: CASSLDGLLAKNIQYF
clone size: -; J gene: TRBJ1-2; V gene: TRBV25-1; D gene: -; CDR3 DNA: TGTGCCAGCAGTGAATTGACAGCGTGGGGCTACACCTTC; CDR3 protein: CASSELTAWGYTF
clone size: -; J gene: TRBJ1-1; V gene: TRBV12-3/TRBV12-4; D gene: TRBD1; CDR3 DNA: TGTGCCAGCACTGTTCAGACAGGGGTGGACACTGAAGCTTTCTTT; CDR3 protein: CASTVQTGVDTEAFF
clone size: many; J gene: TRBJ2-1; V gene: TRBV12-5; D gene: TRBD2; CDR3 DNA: TGTGCTAGTGGTTCGCGGGAGACCTACAATGAGCAGTTCTTC; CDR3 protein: CASGSRETYNEQFF
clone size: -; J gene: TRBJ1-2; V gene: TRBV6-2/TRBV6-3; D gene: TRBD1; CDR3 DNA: TGTGCCAGCAGACACGGCACCGGGACAGGGGAATCCTATGGCTACACCTTC; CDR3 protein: CASRHGTGTGESYGYTF
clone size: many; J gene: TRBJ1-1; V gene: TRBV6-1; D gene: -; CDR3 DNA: TGTGCCAGCAGTGAACCAGGGAAGATGAACACTGAAGCTTTCTTT; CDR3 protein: CASSEPGKMNTEAFF
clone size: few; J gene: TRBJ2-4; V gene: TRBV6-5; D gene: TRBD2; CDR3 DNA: TGTGCCAGCTCCCGGGGGGATAGCGGGAGGGCCTGGGGCATTCAGTACTTC; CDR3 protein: CASSRGDSGRAWGIQYF
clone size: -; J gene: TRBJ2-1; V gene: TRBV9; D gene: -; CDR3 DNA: TGTGCCAGCCAAGCGCCCGAAAGTCGTGAGCAGTTCTTC; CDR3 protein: CASQAPESREQFF
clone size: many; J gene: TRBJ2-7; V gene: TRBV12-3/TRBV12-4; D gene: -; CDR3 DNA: TGTGCCAGCAGTGAGGGGGAGTCCGGGACACTTAATTACGAGCAGTACTTC; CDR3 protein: CASSEGESGTLNYEQYF
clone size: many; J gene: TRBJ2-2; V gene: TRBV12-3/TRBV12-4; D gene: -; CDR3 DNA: TGTGCCAGCAGGCATCCGTACACCGGGGAGCTGTTTTTT; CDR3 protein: CASRHPYTGELFF
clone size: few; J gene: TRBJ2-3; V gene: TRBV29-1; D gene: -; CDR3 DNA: TGCAGCGTTGAGGGCCGAGGAGCAGATACGCAGTATTTT; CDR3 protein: CSVEGRGADTQYF
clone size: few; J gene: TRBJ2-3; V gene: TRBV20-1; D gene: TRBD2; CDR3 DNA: TGCAGTGCTAGACGCCCGGGACTAGCGGAGTCCACAGATACGCAGTATTTT; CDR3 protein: CSARRPGLAESTDTQYF
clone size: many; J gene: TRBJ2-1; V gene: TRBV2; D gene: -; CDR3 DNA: TGTGCCAGCAGGGAATGGCTCAATGAGCAGTTCTTC; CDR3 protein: CASREWLNEQFF
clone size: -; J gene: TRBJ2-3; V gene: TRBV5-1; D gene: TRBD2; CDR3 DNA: TGCGCCAGCAGCTTAGCCGGGAGGGCCCCTAGCACAGATACGCAGTATTTT; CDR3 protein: CASSLAGRAPSTDTQYF
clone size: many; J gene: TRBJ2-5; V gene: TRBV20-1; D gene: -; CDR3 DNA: TGCAGTGCTAGTTCGGACTACCAAGAGACCCAGTACTTC; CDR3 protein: CSASSDYQETQYF
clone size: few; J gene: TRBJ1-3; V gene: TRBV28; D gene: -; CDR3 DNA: TGTGCCACCACGTTTGGGGGTGCTGGAAACACCACATATTTT; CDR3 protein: CATTFGGAGNTTYF
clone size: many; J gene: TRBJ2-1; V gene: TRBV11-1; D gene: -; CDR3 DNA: TGTGCCAGCAGAAGAAGGGGGCGAGCGGGAGAGCAGTTCTTC; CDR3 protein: CASRRRGRAGEQFF
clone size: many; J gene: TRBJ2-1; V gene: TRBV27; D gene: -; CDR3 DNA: TGTGCCAGCAGTTTTGGCAGGGGATATGAGCAGTTCTTC; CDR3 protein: CASSFGRGYEQFF